Presented here are 21 T cell receptor beta chains from one specimen sequenced in a study of T cells in Graves' hyperthyroidism and ophthalmopathy. Researchers took RNA transcripts and amplified the TCR beta CDR3 regions from them. In the first-round RT-PCR of the TCR CDR3, the HTBI primer set was used. TCRdb re-analysed the multiplex PCR reads in MiXCR, keeping a single row per CDR3 protein. The sample has 350,000 or so distinct CDR3 sequences; 18% are singletons. The source material was blood. The receptor source for this set is a woman aged 40 to 50 with Graves' ophthalmopathy.

With respect to this clonotype: A junction end diverges from the germline sequence, so it may reflect a read error. The chain links TRBV5-1 to TRBJ2-5; the D is unclear. The germline V gene has CDR1 SGHRS and CDR2 YFSETQ. The CDR3 has 14 residues. The CDR3 nucleotides are TGCGCCAGCAGCTTGGTTCGCAGCCAAGAGGCCCAGTACTTC. It yields the protein CASSLVRSQEAQYF.

This clonotype was found many times. The V gene is TRBV12-3 or TRBV12-4, the J gene TRBJ2-5; maybe TRBD2 (5 bases). CDR3 length equals 15 residues. Trimming cost V 7 bases and J 4 bases, with 19 bases left between them. CDR3 coding DNA: TGTGCCAGCACCCTACGGCTGGGAGAGGGAGAGACCCAGTACTTC. Protein product: CASTLRLGEGETQYF.

The table lists this clonotype with many counts. This chain uses TRBV27 with TRBJ1-1; no clear D gene. The CDR3 is made up of 11 amino acids. The V and J ends lost 4 bases and 1 base respectively, with 1 base between them. Germline assignment: CDR1 MNHEY and CDR2 SMNVEV (reference sequence). The CDR3 DNA sequence: TGTGCCAGCAGTTCGAACACTGAAGCTTTCTTT. Amino acid sequence: CASSSNTEAFF.

On this clonotype itself: The junction differs from germline at one of its ends, possibly a read error. The chain joins TRBV20-1 to TRBJ2-5; tentatively, D is TRBD2 (7 bases). Per germline, CDR1 DFQATT and CDR2 SNEGSKA (reference sequence). The CDR3 has 13 residues. The DNA for the CDR3 is TGCGGTGCCCAAACAGCGGGACAAGAGACCCACTACTTC. Residues: CGAQTAGQETHYF.

The V call is TRBV6-1, the J call TRBJ2-5, with D unresolved. The germline V gene encodes CDR1 MNHNS and CDR2 SASEGT. The CDR3 is 13 residues long. The V end lost 7 bases, the J end lost 2 bases, and 11 bases lay between the germline ends. The DNA for the CDR3 is TGTGCCAGCACTCCGTGGACGCAAGAGACCCAGTACTTC. It translates to CASTPWTQETQYF.

This clonotype has a count of ten or more. J is TRBJ2-2 and V is TRBV7-1; the match to TRBD2 covers 15 bases. TRBV7-1 is an ORF, with its function uncertain. The CDR3 has 20 amino acids. Unmatched junction bases numbered 11, after V lost 3 bases and J lost 3 bases. DNA for the CDR3: TGTGCCAGCAGCTCTCCCTCCTGGACTAGCGGGAGGGAGGACACCGGGGAGCTGTTTTTT. Protein: CASSSPSWTSGREDTGELFF.

This clonotype was counted ten times or more. The chain uses TRBV11-2 and TRBJ2-5; D possibly corresponds to TRBD1 (6 bases). The germline V gene has CDR1 SGHAT and CDR2 FQNNGV. Deletions cut 4 bases from V and 12 bases from J, with 12 bases between. This CDR3 spans 11 amino acids. Here the CDR3 DNA reads TGTGCCAGCAGCTCGACCCGGGACAAGTACTTC. It yields the protein CASSSTRDKYF.

V usage is TRBV11-2 and J usage is TRBJ1-1, with D perhaps matching TRBD1 (5 bases). The CDR3 extends over 15 amino acids. The germline V gene has CDR1 SGHAT and CDR2 FQNNGV. V was shortened by 5 bases and J by 5 bases, with 18 bases between the two germline ends. The CDR3 loop reads CASSLLSPRATEAFF. The CDR3 region has the DNA TGTGCCAGCAGCCTACTATCCCCCAGGGCGACTGAAGCTTTCTTT.

This clonotype has a count of ten or more. The V call is TRBV6-1, the J call TRBJ2-7, with D perhaps given as TRBD1 or TRBD2 (6 bases each). The V gene's germline CDR1 is MNHNS and CDR2 SASEGT. The CDR3 is 15 residues long. Trimming pared 6 bases from V and 0 bases from J, leaving 15 bases between. The CDR3 protein is CASSRGRRSSYEQYF. In nucleotides, the CDR3 is TGTGCCAGCAGCCGGGGGCGCCGAAGCTCCTACGAGCAGTACTTC.

This clonotype showed up many times. The chain uses TRBV6-5 and TRBJ1-6; D is perhaps TRBD1 (6 bases). V lost 6 bases and J 8 bases, leaving 8 bases between the germline ends. The CDR3 spans 12 residues. Germline V CDR1 and CDR2: MNHEY, SVGAGI. CDR3 coding DNA: TGTGCCAGCAGACAGGGAGATTCACCCCTCCACTTT. Encoded protein: CASRQGDSPLHF.

This clonotype has at least ten counts. The V gene is TRBV5-1, the J gene TRBJ2-7, with 9 bases matching TRBD2. V dropped 0 bases and J dropped 2; count of bases not matched to a gene: 6. CDR1 is SGHRS, CDR2 YFSETQ, per germline. This CDR3 comprises 16 residues. In DNA form, the CDR3 reads TGCGCCAGCAGCTTGGTCGGAGCGGGAGGTACCTACGAGCAGTACTTC. Translating gives CASSLVGAGGTYEQYF.

This clonotype was detected ten times or more. The chain is built from TRBV20-1 and TRBJ1-2; 11 nucleotides align to TRBD1. Trimming cost V 6 bases and J 14 bases; bases outside gene matches: 11. Looked up from germline, CDR1 is DFQATT and CDR2 is SNEGSKA (reference sequence). The CDR3 consists of 12 residues. The CDR3 here is CSARTGGFVRTF. CDR3 coding DNA: TGCAGTGCCCGGACAGGGGGCTTTGTCCGTACCTTC.

This clonotype came up many times. The chain's CDR3 is CASSQEGLARTGELFF. CDR3 in DNA: TGCGCCAGCAGCCAAGAAGGACTAGCGAGAACCGGGGAGCTGTTTTTT. The V gene is TRBV4-1, the J gene TRBJ2-2, with 9 bases aligning to TRBD2. Germline CDR1 reads MGHRA; CDR2 reads YSYEKL. The CDR3 loop spans 16 amino acids. Unmatched junction bases numbered 4, after V lost 0 bases and J lost 5 bases.

The sample holds many counts of this clonotype. This chain joins TRBV5-8 and TRBJ2-2; 8 bases match TRBD1. The ends lost 0 bases at V and 7 bases at J; junction bases unmatched: 5. Per the germline V gene, CDR1 is SGHTS and CDR2 is YDEGEE. The CDR3 runs to 15 residues. The CDR3, as DNA: TGTGCCAGCAGCTTGGCCTCAGGGGGCCACGGGGAGCTGTTTTTT. Amino acid sequence: CASSLASGGHGELFF.

This clonotype occurred many times. This chain uses TRBV29-1 with TRBJ2-2; D remains ambiguous. The CDR3 length is 13 residues. Trimming stripped 4 bases from V and 5 bases from J, with 11 bases between. Germline CDR1 is SQVTM and CDR2 is ANQGSEA. The CDR3 sequence is CSVGGVRTGELFF. CDR3 nucleotide sequence: TGCAGCGTTGGTGGGGTCCGGACCGGGGAGCTGTTTTTT.

This clonotype came up a few times. J is TRBJ2-7 and V is TRBV6-2 or TRBV6-3; 7 bases map to TRBD1. The ends lost 7 bases at V and 5 bases at J; junction bases unmatched: 5. The CDR3 length is 12 residues. Germline V lookup: CDR1 MNHEY, CDR2 SVGEGT. Here the CDR3 DNA reads TGTGCCAGCATGGACAGGCCGAACGAGCAGTACTTC. Its protein is CASMDRPNEQYF.

At least ten counts were recorded for this clonotype. Here the CDR3 DNA reads TGTGCCAGCAGCCCCCAGGGGATTAAAAGTGGGCAGTACTTC. This translates into CASSPQGIKSGQYF. The V and J genes are TRBV7-8 and TRBJ2-7; a weak D match, TRBD1 (6 bases). This CDR3 region has 14 residues. V dropped 5 bases and J dropped 9 bases, with 20 bases sitting between them. The V gene's germline CDR1 is SGHVS and CDR2 FQNEAQ.

This clonotype was seen at least ten times. The chain is built from TRBV19 and TRBJ1-1; D gene ambiguous. Germline values: CDR1 LNHDA, CDR2 SQIVND (reference sequence). Trimming took 0 bases from V and 4 from J, leaving 12 bases between them. This CDR3 comprises 15 residues. CDR3 nucleotides: TGTGCCAGTAGTATAGATGGGAGTCGAGCCACTGAAGCTTTCTTT. This translates into CASSIDGSRATEAFF.

The chain joins TRBV29-1 to TRBJ1-6; TRBD1 aligns across 7 bases. This CDR3 has 13 residues. CDR1 is SQVTM, CDR2 ANQGSEA, per germline. The V segment lost 4 bases and the J segment 5 bases; nucleotides outside the gene matches: 2. CDR3 DNA sequence: TGCAGCGTTGGGGACAGCGATAATTCACCCCTCCACTTT. Its protein product is CSVGDSDNSPLHF.

In its sample, this clonotype was seen many times. J is TRBJ2-7 and V is TRBV20-1; 9 bases map to TRBD2. Germline V gives CDR1 DFQATT, CDR2 SNEGSKA (reference sequence). Trimming took 0 bases from V and 5 from J; bases not matched to a gene: 8. There are 15 residues in the CDR3. The chain's CDR3 is CSARDLGTSLHEQYF. The CDR3 DNA reads as TGCAGTGCTAGAGATTTGGGGACTAGCTTACACGAGCAGTACTTC.

This clonotype occurred many times. The V and J genes are TRBV20-1 and TRBJ2-3; 10 bases are a match to TRBD2. CDR1 DFQATT and CDR2 SNEGSKA come from the germline V gene (reference sequence). The V gene end was trimmed by 4 bases and the J gene end by 4 bases; junction bases not matched to a gene: 8. This CDR3 contains 15 residues. Here the CDR3 reads CSAILASGSSDTQYF. The CDR3 DNA follows: TGCAGTGCTATTCTTGCTAGCGGGAGTTCAGATACGCAGTATTTT.